This TCR beta chain derives from a study of T-cell reconstitution after alpha-beta-depleted transplantation in children. General study points: Day-60 TCRbeta diversity that was high in some patients was derived from surviving recipient T cells and thymic progenitors. By about two months after transplant, alpha-beta T cells reportedly arose from several hundred graft clones that had expanded. At the one-year point after transplant, T-cell counts and TCRbeta diversity were found to come mostly from T cells that had been newly produced.

During its preparation, the TCRbeta library received unique molecular identifiers. TCRdb fed the PCR reads into MiXCR, producing one record per CDR3 protein. The table lists hundreds of thousands of distinct CDR3 sequences, 10% to 15% of them singletons. This CDR3 has 15 amino acids. CDR1 and CDR2 from the germline V gene are DFQATT and SNEGSKA (reference sequence). J was trimmed by 3 bases and V by 0 bases; bases with no gene match: 8. This clonotype was detected ten times or more. Its cognate antigen is unknown. The sequence was obtained from a male patient between 5 and 17 years old who had a stem cell transplant for acute myeloid leukemia, so the T cells may come from the graft donor. This chain connects TRBV20-1 to TRBJ2-7, with 7 bases lining up with TRBD2. This specimen was PBMCs, mostly from graft donor cells, taken 360 days after TCRalphabeta/CD19-depleted stem cell transplant. The CDR3 spells CSARDGLAENYEQYF. CDR3 DNA sequence: TGCAGTGCTAGAGATGGGCTAGCGGAGAACTACGAGCAGTACTTC.